A single sample is the source of the 26 T cell receptor beta chains below, sequenced in a study of cytomegalovirus exposure and HLA in healthy donors. TCRdb's table, derived via immunoSEQ multiplex PCR, lists solely in-frame clones and lacks some. The data show around 65,000 clones, with 85% to 95% seen just once and approximately 5.3% held by the top ten. Sequenced material: PBMCs. These receptors came from a man between 18 and 35 years old in good health and CMV-seropositive.

A single count supports this clone. The chain uses TRBV30 and TRBJ1-4; D remains ambiguous. The CDR3 extends over 16 amino acids. Germline loops: CDR1 GTSNPN, CDR2 SVGIG (reference sequence). The ends were cut back, 2 bases at V and 10 bases at J, with 23 bases in the middle. The CDR3 spells CAWSHKGGPRSAKLFF. The DNA for the CDR3 is TGTGCCTGGAGTCACAAAGGAGGCCCCCGGTCGGCAAAACTGTTTTTT.

This rearrangement joins TRBV4-1 to TRBJ2-7; D might be TRBD2 (5 bases). This CDR3 is 14 amino acids long. Germline V gene lookup returns CDR1 MGHRA and CDR2 YSYEKL. The V end lost 2 bases, the J end lost 2 bases, and 10 bases lay between the germline ends. The CDR3 protein is CASSQLRAAYEQYF. The CDR3 nucleotides read TGCGCCAGCAGCCAACTGCGGGCCGCCTACGAGCAGTACTTC.

V is TRBV5-5 and J is TRBJ1-2; a weak D match, TRBD1 (5 bases). The V and J ends lost 1 base and 4 bases respectively, with 11 bases between them. This CDR3 comprises 14 residues. Germline values: CDR1 SGHKS, CDR2 YYEKEE (reference sequence). The CDR3 DNA sequence: TGTGCCAGCAGCTTGCCGTTGCAGGGCTATGGCTACACCTTC. This translates into CASSLPLQGYGYTF.

V gene TRBV6-1 combines with J gene TRBJ2-7, with a weak D call TRBD2 (5 bases). Germline V gene lookup returns CDR1 MNHNS and CDR2 SASEGT. This CDR3 is built from 14 residues. With 4 bases removed from V and 0 bases from J, the gap between germline ends came to 10 bases. CDR3 sequence reads: CASSALGSSYEQYF. The CDR3 DNA sequence: TGTGCCAGCAGTGCTTTGGGGAGCTCCTACGAGCAGTACTTC.

V is TRBV6-1 and J is TRBJ1-5, with unresolved D. Germline V gene sequence: CDR1 MNHNS, CDR2 SASEGT. The V end lost 3 bases, the J end lost 9 bases, and 3 bases lay between the germline ends. CDR3 size: 10 residues. The CDR3 nucleotides are TGTGCCAGCAGTGAGAGGCCCCAGCATTTT. It yields the protein CASSERPQHF.

J is TRBJ2-7 and V is TRBV28, with a weak D call TRBD2 (6 bases). CDR1 is MDHEN and CDR2 is SYDVKM in the germline V gene. Trimming removed 4 bases at V and 2 bases at J, with 30 bases between. The CDR3 totals 20 residues. DNA of the CDR3: TGTGCCAGCAGTTCACCTCGGGGCGGAAGAGTCACCCGGAGGGCCTACGAGCAGTACTTC. It translates to CASSSPRGGRVTRRAYEQYF.

The J gene is TRBJ2-5, the V gene TRBV5-1; TRBD1 matches 7 bases. This CDR3 contains 15 residues. CDR1 SGHRS and CDR2 YFSETQ come from the germline V gene. V dropped 3 bases and J dropped 4; count of bases not matched to a gene: 9. This CDR3 is CASSYGQARLETQYF. The DNA of the CDR3 is TGCGCCAGCAGCTATGGACAGGCCCGATTAGAGACCCAGTACTTC.

This chain uses TRBV5-1 with TRBJ2-7; 10 bases fit TRBD2. CDR3 length equals 15 residues. Germline V CDR1 and CDR2: SGHRS, YFSETQ. Germline trimming cut 0 bases from V and 3 bases from J; bases unmatched to any gene: 3. The chain's CDR3 is CASSLEPSGSYEQYF. In nucleotides, the CDR3 is TGCGCCAGCAGCTTGGAGCCTAGCGGGAGCTACGAGCAGTACTTC.

The chain employs TRBV10-1 and TRBJ1-2; possibly TRBD1 for D (5 bases). The germline V gene has CDR1 WNHNN and CDR2 SYGVQD (reference sequence). The germline V and J ends were trimmed by 6 bases and 3 bases, with 14 bases remaining between them. The CDR3 runs to 14 residues. The CDR3 nucleotides read TGCGCCAGCAGGCTCGACAGAAAACACTATGGCTACACCTTC. Residues: CASRLDRKHYGYTF.

The chain combines TRBV29-1 with TRBJ2-7; 10 positions match TRBD2. V lost 4 bases, J lost 3 bases, and 12 bases stayed unmatched. Germline V gene sequence: CDR1 SQVTM, CDR2 ANQGSEA. This CDR3 spans 16 amino acids. The CDR3 region has the DNA TGCAGCGTTGGGGGCGGTACAAGGACTAGCGGCTACGAGCAGTACTTC. Residues: CSVGGGTRTSGYEQYF.

The chain links TRBV2 to TRBJ2-2, with D unclear. The V gene lost 2 bases and the J gene lost 0 bases, with 4 bases spanning the gap. The CDR3 spans 14 residues. The V gene's germline CDR1 is SNHLY and CDR2 FYNNEI. CDR3 coding DNA: TGTGCCAGCAGTGAACAGGCGAACACCGGGGAGCTGTTTTTT. Translating gives CASSEQANTGELFF.

This chain joins TRBV7-3 and TRBJ1-2; 12 bases agree with TRBD1. The CDR3 totals 16 residues. The ends lost 5 bases at V and 8 bases at J; junction bases unmatched: 12. The germline V gene encodes CDR1 SGHTA and CDR2 FQGTGA. CDR3 in DNA: TGTGCCAGCAGCACCGGGACAGGGGGCGCCGTTTTGGGCTACACCTTC. It translates to CASSTGTGGAVLGYTF. Combining the CDR3 with reference TRBV7-3 and TRBJ1-2 gives the whole variable domain GAGVSQTPSNKVTEKGKYVELRCDPISGHTALYWYRQSLGQGPEFLIYFQGTGAADDSGLPNDRFFAVRPEGSVSTLKIQRTERGDSAVYLCASSTGTGGAVLGYTFGSGTRLTVV.

V usage is TRBV18 and J usage is TRBJ2-3, with 8 bases lining up with TRBD1. Germline V lookup: CDR1 KGHSH, CDR2 LQKENI. This CDR3 contains 15 residues. Trimming at V came to 3 bases and at J to 1 base, leaving 3 bases not matched to a gene. The CDR3 loop is CASSPADRGTDTQYF. DNA of the CDR3: TGTGCCAGCTCACCGGCGGACAGGGGCACAGATACGCAGTATTTT. The full variable domain, rest sourced from reference TRBV18 and TRBJ2-3, is NAGVMQNPRHLVRRRGQEARLRCSPMKGHSHVYWYRQLPEEGLKFMVYLQKENIIDESGMPKERFSAEFPKEGPSILRIQQVVRGDSAAYFCASSPADRGTDTQYFGPGTRLTVL.

This chain links TRBV15 with TRBJ2-7; D ambiguous. Trimming pared 5 bases from V and 0 bases from J, leaving 8 bases between. Per the germline V gene, CDR1 is LNHNV and CDR2 is YYDKDF (reference sequence). The CDR3 has 13 amino acids. The CDR3 coding sequence is TGTGCCACCAGCGAGTCGATCTCCTACGAGCAGTACTTC. Translation gives CATSESISYEQYF.

The chain uses TRBV7-2 and TRBJ2-1; 12 bases match TRBD1. The trim removed 6 bases at V and 7 bases at J, leaving 10 bases unmatched. The CDR3 has 16 residues. Germline V gives CDR1 SGHTA, CDR2 FQGNSA. DNA for the CDR3: TGTGCCAGCAGGCGCCGTGGGACAGGGGGCTCGAATGAGCAGTTCTTC. Protein: CASRRRGTGGSNEQFF.

A note on this clone: One junction end disagrees with the germline gene, perhaps due to a read error. The rearrangement uses TRBV19 and TRBJ1-4; weak D call: TRBD1 (6 bases). The length of the CDR3 is 15 residues. Germline lookup yields CDR1 LNHDA and CDR2 SQIVND (reference sequence). This CDR3 reads CASSVDRTTNEKLFF. CDR3 in DNA: TGTGCCAGTAGTGTAGACAGGACAACTAATGAAAAACTGTTTTTT.

The chain combines TRBV10-3 with TRBJ2-2, with 12 positions matching TRBD1. The CDR3 loop spans 17 amino acids. J lost 6 bases, V lost 6 bases, and 11 bases had no gene match. The germline V gene encodes CDR1 ENHRY and CDR2 SYGVKD. CDR3 coding DNA: TGTGCCATCAGCGGGACAGGGGGCGGCCGAGGGTCCGGGGAGCTGTTTTTT. Protein product: CAISGTGGGRGSGELFF.

The chain is built from TRBV28 and TRBJ1-4; 7 bases align to TRBD1. The germline CDR1 and CDR2 sequences are MDHEN and SYDVKM. The length of the CDR3 is 17 residues. Trimming cost V 1 base and J 12 bases; bases outside gene matches: 17. CDR3 sequence: CASSLLSQGPPSGQLFF. The CDR3 DNA is TGTGCCAGCAGTTTATTGTCACAGGGGCCTCCAAGTGGGCAACTGTTTTTT.

The gene calls are TRBV7-9 and TRBJ1-4, with a tentative D call TRBD1 (6 bases). CDR3 length: 14 amino acids. Trimming left V 3 bases short and J 7 bases short, with 12 bases between. Germline V CDR1 and CDR2: SEHNR, FQNEAQ (reference sequence). The CDR3 nucleotides are TGTGCCAGCAGCTTCAGGGGTCGTATTGAAAAACTGTTTTTT. It specifies CASSFRGRIEKLFF.

The chain has TRBV7-6 and TRBJ2-7, with a tentative D call TRBD1 (7 bases). Germline V lookup: CDR1 SGHVS, CDR2 FNYEAQ. Deletions cut 3 bases from V and 4 bases from J, with 16 bases between. CDR3 length equals 15 residues. The CDR3 DNA reads TGTGCCAGCAGCTTGGAGGGGGCTTCGGCGTACGAGCAGTACTTC. This gives the protein CASSLEGASAYEQYF.

V and J are TRBV5-5 and TRBJ2-7; 9 nucleotides match TRBD1. Germline assignment: CDR1 SGHKS and CDR2 YYEKEE (reference sequence). The CDR3 is 15 residues long. The V segment lost 3 bases and the J segment 7 bases; nucleotides outside the gene matches: 11. The CDR3 is CASSSSGTGTREQYF. CDR3 coding DNA: TGTGCCAGCAGCTCCTCCGGGACAGGGACGCGGGAGCAGTACTTC.

This sequence joins TRBV28 and TRBJ2-1, with TRBD2 matching 11 bases. The CDR3 is 15 amino acids. The V gene end was trimmed by 5 bases and the J gene end by 4 bases; junction bases not matched to a gene: 4. Germline CDR1 and CDR2: MDHEN and SYDVKM. The CDR3 bases are TGTGCCAGCAGTCCGACTAGCGGGATATACAATGAGCAGTTCTTC. This sequence encodes CASSPTSGIYNEQFF.

V and J are TRBV6-1 and TRBJ2-7; 9 bases match TRBD1. In germline, CDR1 is MNHNS, CDR2 SASEGT. This CDR3 is built from 13 residues. The V segment lost 8 bases and the J segment 6 bases; nucleotides outside the gene matches: 8. CDR3 in amino acids: CASDRDRVGEQYF. The CDR3 region has the DNA TGTGCCAGCGACCGGGACAGGGTAGGCGAGCAGTACTTC.

The chain employs TRBV19 and TRBJ2-2, with TRBD2 matching 8 bases. This CDR3 has 17 amino acids. Germline CDR1 LNHDA, CDR2 SQIVND (reference sequence). Trimming cost V 2 bases and J 1 base; bases outside gene matches: 6. The CDR3, as DNA: TGTGCCAGTAGTATAAGCTCTGCGGGAGGGAACACCGGGGAGCTGTTTTTT. Its protein product is CASSISSAGGNTGELFF.

The gene calls are TRBV7-3 and TRBJ2-3; 8 nucleotides line up with TRBD2. The germline CDR1 and CDR2 sequences are SGHTA and FQGTGA. This CDR3 region has 16 residues. Germline trimming cut 5 bases from V and 3 bases from J; bases unmatched to any gene: 10. Here the CDR3 reads CASSPGWSGSTDTQYF. The DNA for the CDR3 is TGTGCCAGCAGCCCCGGGTGGAGCGGGAGTACAGATACGCAGTATTTT. The variable domain in full, with the rest retrieved from reference TRBV7-3 and TRBJ2-3, is GAGVSQTPSNKVTEKGKYVELRCDPISGHTALYWYRQSLGQGPEFLIYFQGTGAADDSGLPNDRFFAVRPEGSVSTLKIQRTERGDSAVYLCASSPGWSGSTDTQYFGPGTRLTVL.

This chain uses TRBV30 with TRBJ1-2; 8 bases are shared with TRBD1. Per germline, CDR1 GTSNPN and CDR2 SVGIG (reference sequence). With V trimmed by 5 bases and J by 1 base, 6 bases remained unmatched. This CDR3 has 14 residues. CDR3 in amino acids: CAWGDRSVNYGYTF. DNA for the CDR3: TGTGCCTGGGGGGACAGGAGCGTTAACTATGGCTACACCTTC.